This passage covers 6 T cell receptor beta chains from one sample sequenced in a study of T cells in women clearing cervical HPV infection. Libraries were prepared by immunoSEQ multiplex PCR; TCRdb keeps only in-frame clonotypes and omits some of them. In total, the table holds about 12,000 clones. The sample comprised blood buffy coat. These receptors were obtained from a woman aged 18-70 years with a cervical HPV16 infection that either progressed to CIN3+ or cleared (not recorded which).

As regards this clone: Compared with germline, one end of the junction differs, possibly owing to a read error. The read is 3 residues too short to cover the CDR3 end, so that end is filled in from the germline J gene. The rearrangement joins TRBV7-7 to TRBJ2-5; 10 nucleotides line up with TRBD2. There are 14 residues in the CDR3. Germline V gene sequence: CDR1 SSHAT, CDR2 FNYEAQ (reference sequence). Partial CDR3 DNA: TGTGCTAGCAGCTTAGCGGGGGGAGTGGAGACC. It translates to CASSLAGGVET. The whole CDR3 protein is CASSLAGGVETQYF.

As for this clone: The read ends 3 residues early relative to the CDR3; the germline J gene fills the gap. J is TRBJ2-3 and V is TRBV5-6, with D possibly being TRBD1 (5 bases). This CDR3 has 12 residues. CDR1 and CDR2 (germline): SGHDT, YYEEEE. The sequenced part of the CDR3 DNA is TGTGCCAGCAGCTCCAGGGTAGGGACG. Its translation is CASSSRVGT. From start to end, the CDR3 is CASSSRVGTQYF.

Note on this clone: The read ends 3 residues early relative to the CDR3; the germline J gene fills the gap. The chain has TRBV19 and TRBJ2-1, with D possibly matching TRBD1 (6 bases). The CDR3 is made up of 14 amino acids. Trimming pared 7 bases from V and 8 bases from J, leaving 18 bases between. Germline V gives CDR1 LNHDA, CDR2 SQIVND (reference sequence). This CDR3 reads CASIDRQDGYEQFF. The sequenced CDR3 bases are TGTGCCAGTATCGACAGGCAGGACGGCTATGAG.

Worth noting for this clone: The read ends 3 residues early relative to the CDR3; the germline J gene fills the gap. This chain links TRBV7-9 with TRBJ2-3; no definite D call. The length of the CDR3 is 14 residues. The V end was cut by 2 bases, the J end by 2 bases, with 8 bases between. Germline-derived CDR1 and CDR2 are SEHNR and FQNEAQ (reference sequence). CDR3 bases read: TGTGCCAGCAGCTTACCCAGGAACACAGATACG. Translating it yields CASSLPRNTDT. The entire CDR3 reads CASSLPRNTDTQYF.

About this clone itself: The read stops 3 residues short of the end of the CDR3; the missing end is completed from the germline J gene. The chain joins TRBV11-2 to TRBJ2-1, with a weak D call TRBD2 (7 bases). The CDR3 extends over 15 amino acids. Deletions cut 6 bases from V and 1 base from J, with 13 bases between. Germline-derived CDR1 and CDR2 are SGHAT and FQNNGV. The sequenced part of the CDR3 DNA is TGTGCCAGCAGTCTAGGGGGGGGGTCCTACAATGAG. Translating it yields CASSLGGGSYNE. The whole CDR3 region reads CASSLGGGSYNEQFF.

This chain's CDR3 is CASSLAPGGDTGELFF. The sequenced part of the CDR3 DNA is TGTGCCAGCAGCTTGGCACCGGGGGGGGACACCGGGGAG. The chain uses TRBV5-4 and TRBJ2-2, with 8 bases matching TRBD2. The read falls 3 residues short of the CDR3 end, and the missing part is taken from the germline J gene. The ends lost 0 bases at V and 3 bases at J; junction bases unmatched: 4. CDR3 size: 16 residues. The germline gives CDR1 SGHNT, CDR2 YYREEE (reference sequence).